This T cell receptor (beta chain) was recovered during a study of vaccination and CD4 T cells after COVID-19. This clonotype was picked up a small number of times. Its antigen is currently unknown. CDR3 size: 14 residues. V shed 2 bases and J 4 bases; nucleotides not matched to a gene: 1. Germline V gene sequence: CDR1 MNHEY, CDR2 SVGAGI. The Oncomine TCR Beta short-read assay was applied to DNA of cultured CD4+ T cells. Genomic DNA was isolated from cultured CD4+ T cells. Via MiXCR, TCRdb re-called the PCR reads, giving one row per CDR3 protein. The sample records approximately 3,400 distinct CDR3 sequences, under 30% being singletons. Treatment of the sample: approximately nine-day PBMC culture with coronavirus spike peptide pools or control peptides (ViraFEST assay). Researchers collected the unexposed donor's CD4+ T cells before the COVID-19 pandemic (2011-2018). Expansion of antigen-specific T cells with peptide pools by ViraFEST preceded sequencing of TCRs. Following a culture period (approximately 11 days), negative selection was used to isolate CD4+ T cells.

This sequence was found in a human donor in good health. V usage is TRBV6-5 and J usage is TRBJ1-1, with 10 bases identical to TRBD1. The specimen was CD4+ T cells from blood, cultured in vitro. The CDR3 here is CASSYRQGATEAFF. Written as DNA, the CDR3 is TGTGCCAGCAGTTACCGACAGGGGGCCACTGAAGCTTTCTTT.